This T cell receptor beta chain was recovered during a study of shared clonotypes between healthy human individuals (TCRdb year 2020). About the study as a whole: A few men and a couple of women, aged 18 to 49 years, made up the cohort. For each donor, CD4 naive and CD4 memory were each run on three plates, CD8 naive on two plates, and CD8 memory on one plate. The study deeply sequenced blood TCR repertoires of five healthy adults to estimate repertoire size and the extent of clonotype sharing between individuals. Different laboratories and diverse techniques were used to prepare libraries and sequence TCR repertoires, to increase sequencing depth and limit assay-specific biases. Each donor's leukapheresis produced roughly between roughly 0.85 and 9.5 billion PBMCs.

A note on this clone: Its specific antigen is unknown. No much larger clone exists at a distance of one base, and base qualities are not known.

The study at large found these results: Even with the large sequencing depth, rarefaction of the sorted-subset datasets indicated that sequencing was incomplete. The small number of donors limited the genetic and exposure-history diversity represented. Compared with non-shared clonotypes, the clonotypes found in all four sorted-subset donors had higher generation probabilities. When a handful of donors were compared, the shared fraction of clonotypes was 5% to 6.5% for naive CD4, 3% to 4% for naive CD8, more than 2% for memory CD4, and around 0.37% for memory CD8. Based on pairwise subsampling, the degree of clonotype sharing among donors was expected to be affected by sequencing depth. Sampling was limited to blood, and TCR repertoires in tissue likely differ from TCR repertoires in blood. Estimated clonotype richness was generally larger for naive than for memory subsets.

From the cysteine through the phenylalanine, the CDR3 covers 13 amino acids. Of the read, only the CDR3 DNA is kept; its 39 bases are in frame from base 1. Trimming takes 3 bases from V and 7 bases from J, and the germline ends sit 10 bases apart. The germline V gene (reference sequence) supplies CDR1 SEHNR and CDR2 FQNEAQ. The donors were healthy, HIV-negative adults with no recently reported acute infections or vaccinations. All donors were Caucasian adults living in Nashville, Tennessee, USA. Magnetic negative selection was used to enrich CD4+ T cells, after which naive cells were positively selected on CD45RA and the negative fraction became the memory subset. Blood was obtained by leukapheresis, after which PBMCs were separated by Ficoll-Histopaque density gradient centrifugation and cryopreserved in liquid nitrogen vapor phase. Analytical flow cytometry was used to check the purity and quantity of every magnetically sorted T cell population. From each sorted fraction, genomic DNA was isolated and quantified by UV absorbance on a Nanodrop 2000c.

Using the deep immunoSEQ assay, TCR CDR3 regions were amplified from genomic DNA by multiplex PCR. For each cell subset, the extracted genomic DNA was distributed evenly across all wells of several immunoSEQ 96-well plates, and each plate served as one replicate. For sorted subsets, each replicate PCR was loaded with about 0.2 ug genomic DNA, equivalent to approximately 33,000 T cell genomes. The purified libraries were quantified using a Qubit 3.0 fluorometer, sized with a Bioanalyzer 2100, and then quantified again using the KAPA Library Quantification kit. A separate single-read 150-cycle Illumina NextSeq 550 flow cell was used to sequence each immunoSEQ 96-well plate. The published analysis was carried out like this. Because the immunoSEQ output included only junctional sequences and no quality scores, the filtering could not be the same as the filtering used for full-length reads. Sequences were annotated with PyIR, a Python wrapper for IgBLAST v1.9, and V/J genes and CDR3 were assigned using IMGT germline references. Reads with weak V/J assignments (E-value above 1e-6), missing CDR3, stop codons, out-of-frame junctions, or ambiguous translated residues were removed. V3J clonotypes were defined as sequences sharing the same inferred V gene, J gene, and CDR3 amino acid sequence. To compute the percentage overlap between repertoires, the number of shared unique clonotypes was divided by the size of the smaller repertoire. Richness of each repertoire was evaluated using RTK rarefaction, the Chao1 estimator, and Recon v2.1 estimates of unobserved clonotypes. Generation probabilities for all TCRbeta clonotypes obtained by the gDNA method from a handful of donors were computed using OLGA. The clones in this table, taken by TCRdb from immuneACCESS, are in-frame only. Not every clone is retained; where verified, under half of the shortfall comes from an unresolved V gene, and the cause of the rest is unknown. V, J and clone size derive from that table, while D and trimming were established from the DNA sequence. The sample includes about 1.1 million clones, with 70% to 80% observed a single time. Clones ranked in the top ten supply approximately 0.5% of the sample.

The V and J genes are TRBV7-9 and TRBJ1-5; there is no confident call for the D gene. Sequenced material: memory CD4+ T cells from PBMCs. The cell subset or site label, read with the paper, signifies: CD45RA-negative fraction. This clonotype was sampled from a man between 18 and 29 years old in good health. Some clones in this sample may be carry-over from other donors' samples. The CDR3 corresponds to CASSLIGSQPQHF. The nucleotide sequence is given as TGTGCCAGCAGCTTGATCGGCTCCCAGCCCCAGCATTTT.